Shown below are 31 T cell receptor beta chains from a single sample sequenced in a study of T cell responses to AZD1222 COVID-19 vaccine. Assay used: immunoSEQ multiplex PCR; TCRdb lists only in-frame clones, some missing. Seen here are some 160,000 clones, 88% observed once, and the top ten hold 5.5%. Sequencing used peripheral blood, obtained on day 0 of AZD1222 vaccination. The receptor set was obtained from an adult in good health.

This clone was seen a single time. The rearrangement links TRBV6-5 to TRBJ2-7; TRBD1 or TRBD2 may be the D gene (7 bases each). The CDR3 sequence is 14 residues long. Germline V gene sequence: CDR1 MNHEY, CDR2 SVGAGI. The V gene lost 6 bases and the J gene lost 2 bases, with 14 bases spanning the gap. CDR3 protein: CASRGGTATYEQYF. The CDR3 DNA reads TGTGCCAGCAGGGGAGGGACAGCCACCTACGAGCAGTACTTC.

The chain joins TRBV5-1 to TRBJ1-2; D remains unclear. CDR3 length equals 15 residues. V lost 4 bases to trimming and J lost 8 bases, with 21 bases between them. Germline CDR1 and CDR2: SGHRS and YFSETQ. CDR3 coding DNA: TGCGCCAGCAGCAGGAACCGGGTAGAACTGAGAGGCTACACCTTC. Amino acids: CASSRNRVELRGYTF. Filled out from reference TRBV5-1 and TRBJ1-2, the complete variable domain reads KAGVTQTPRYLIKTRGQQVTLSCSPISGHRSVSWYQQTPGQGLQFLFEYFSETQRNKGNFPGRFSGRQFSNSRSEMNVSTLELGDSALYLCASSRNRVELRGYTFGSGTRLTVV.

V usage is TRBV6-5 and J usage is TRBJ2-5; 7 positions match TRBD1. CDR1 and CDR2 from the germline V gene are MNHEY and SVGAGI. The junction had 7 bases not matched to a gene; V was cut back by 2 bases and J by 1 base. CDR3 length equals 16 residues. Written as DNA, the CDR3 is TGTGCCAGCAGTTACCTCACAGGGGAACCCCAAGAGACCCAGTACTTC. This sequence encodes CASSYLTGEPQETQYF.

This sequence joins TRBV5-1 and TRBJ1-5, with a possible D match to TRBD1 (5 bases). CDR1 is SGHRS and CDR2 is YFSETQ in the germline V gene. The V and J ends lost 1 base and 5 bases respectively, with 13 bases between them. This CDR3 contains 15 residues. CDR3 DNA: TGCGCCAGCAGCTTGAACGGGGGAATGCATCAGCCCCAGCATTTT. Amino acids: CASSLNGGMHQPQHF.

V gene TRBV2 combines with J gene TRBJ1-1; TRBD1 matches at 9 bases. The CDR3 is made up of 15 amino acids. The V segment lost 7 bases and the J segment 4 bases; nucleotides outside the gene matches: 10. The V gene's germline CDR1 is SNHLY and CDR2 FYNNEI. The CDR3 spells CASNKETGGGTEAFF. The DNA for the CDR3 is TGTGCCAGCAACAAAGAGACAGGGGGTGGCACTGAAGCTTTCTTT.

The chain carries TRBV11-2 and TRBJ2-1, with D perhaps matching TRBD1 (6 bases). Looked up from germline, CDR1 is SGHAT and CDR2 is FQNNGV. This CDR3 contains 15 residues. Trimming left V 5 bases short and J 12 bases short, with 23 bases between. The CDR3 region is CASSPPRARGEGQFF. CDR3 DNA sequence: TGTGCCAGCAGCCCCCCACGAGCCAGGGGCGAGGGGCAGTTCTTC.

This chain connects TRBV7-9 to TRBJ1-1; TRBD1 aligns across 7 bases. V lost 5 bases, J lost 4 bases, and 4 bases stayed unmatched. This CDR3 has 13 residues. Germline values: CDR1 SEHNR, CDR2 FQNEAQ (reference sequence). The DNA of the CDR3 is TGTGCCAGCAGCGACAGGGTGGGCACTGAAGCTTTCTTT. It encodes CASSDRVGTEAFF.

The genes are TRBV9 and TRBJ2-3, with TRBD2 matching over 11 bases. CDR3 length equals 16 residues. Germline V gene data show CDR1 as SGDLS and CDR2 as YYNGEE. V trimming: 1 base; J trimming: 2 bases; junction bases outside the gene matches: 3. As DNA, the CDR3 is TGTGCCAGCAGCGTAACTAGCGGGGGCACCACAGATACGCAGTATTTT. Protein sequence: CASSVTSGGTTDTQYF.

The chain recombines TRBV7-2 with TRBJ2-7; D remains unclear. The germline V and J ends were trimmed by 5 bases and 1 base, with 18 bases remaining between them. Germline lookup yields CDR1 SGHTA and CDR2 FQGNSA. The CDR3 has 16 residues. This chain's CDR3 is CASSPTGSLLSYEQYF. For the CDR3, the DNA is TGTGCCAGCAGCCCGACCGGGTCCCTTCTATCCTACGAGCAGTACTTC.

The V gene is TRBV25-1, the J gene TRBJ1-5, with D unclear. The CDR3 runs 14 residues. CDR1 is MGHDK and CDR2 is SYGVNS in the germline V gene. V was cut by 4 bases and J by 0 bases, with 7 bases left in between. CDR3 loop: CASSGGHSNQPQHF. The CDR3 DNA follows: TGTGCCAGCAGTGGAGGGCATAGCAATCAGCCCCAGCATTTT.

This clone appeared a single time. The V call is TRBV5-5, the J call TRBJ2-4, with D perhaps TRBD2 (5 bases). Germline-derived CDR1 and CDR2 are SGHKS and YYEKEE (reference sequence). Trimming cost V 0 bases and J 8 bases, with 15 bases left between them. The CDR3 is 15 amino acids. In nucleotides, the CDR3 is TGTGCCAGCAGCTTGGCCCGATCGCAGGAGGACATTCAGTACTTC. Translating it yields CASSLARSQEDIQYF.

The chain is built from TRBV28 and TRBJ1-1; tentatively, D is TRBD1 (6 bases). V lost 6 bases and J 1 base, leaving 9 bases between the germline ends. Germline V gene lookup returns CDR1 MDHEN and CDR2 SYDVKM. The CDR3 sequence is 13 residues long. The CDR3: CASREGGNTEAFF. The DNA of the CDR3 is TGTGCCAGCAGAGAGGGGGGGAACACTGAAGCTTTCTTT. Supplemented by reference TRBV28 and TRBJ1-1, the full variable domain reads DVKVTQSSRYLVKRTGEKVFLECVQDMDHENMFWYRQDPGLGLRLIYFSYDVKMKEKGDIPEGYSVSREKKERFSLILESASTNQTSMYLCASREGGNTEAFFGQGTRLTVV.

V usage is TRBV30 and J usage is TRBJ1-2; TRBD1 is a possible D gene (6 bases). Trimming cost V 0 bases and J 5 bases, with 16 bases left between them. The CDR3 runs 15 residues. Per germline, CDR1 GTSNPN and CDR2 SVGIG (reference sequence). DNA of the CDR3: TGTGCCTGGAGTGTAGGGTCCGGAGGGGGATATGGCTACACCTTC. It translates to CAWSVGSGGGYGYTF.

V usage is TRBV6-5 and J usage is TRBJ1-2; 8 nucleotides match TRBD1. V shed 6 bases and J 6 bases; nucleotides not matched to a gene: 6. This CDR3 has 13 residues. The germline CDR1 and CDR2 sequences are MNHEY and SVGAGI. For the CDR3, the DNA is TGTGCCAGCAGCCCGACAGGGGAAAATGGCTACACCTTC. Residues: CASSPTGENGYTF.

CDR3 in DNA: TGTGCCAGCTCACAGGGGACAGGGGAGTATGGCTACACCTTC. The encoded protein is CASSQGTGEYGYTF. The rearrangement links TRBV18 to TRBJ1-2; 10 nucleotides match TRBD1. Germline CDR1 reads KGHSH; CDR2 reads LQKENI. The CDR3 consists of 14 residues. The V gene end was trimmed by 4 bases and the J gene end by 5 bases; junction bases not matched to a gene: 4.

This chain connects TRBV6-5 to TRBJ1-6; TRBD1 matches at 10 bases. V shed 4 bases, J shed 7 bases, and the junction held 4 bases outside the gene matches. Germline values: CDR1 MNHEY, CDR2 SVGAGI. The CDR3 has 15 amino acids. The chain's CDR3 is CASSSGQGLNSPLHF. The CDR3 coding sequence is TGTGCCAGCAGTTCGGGACAGGGGTTGAATTCACCCCTCCACTTT.

The rearrangement uses TRBV19 and TRBJ2-2; 7 bases match TRBD1. Germline values: CDR1 LNHDA, CDR2 SQIVND (reference sequence). The CDR3 is 15 amino acids. J was trimmed by 7 bases and V by 3 bases; bases with no gene match: 8. CDR3 nucleotide sequence: TGTGCCAGTAGTATGTTGAGGGGGCGCGGCGGGGAGCTGTTTTTT. It codes for CASSMLRGRGGELFF.

This chain joins TRBV28 and TRBJ2-6, with TRBD2 identical over 7 bases. CDR3 length: 16 residues. V lost 4 bases, J lost 0 bases, and 3 bases stayed unmatched. CDR1 and CDR2 from the germline V gene are MDHEN and SYDVKM. The CDR3 loop is CASSYGGSSGANVLTF. CDR3 DNA: TGTGCCAGCAGTTACGGGGGGAGCTCTGGGGCCAACGTCCTGACTTTC.

V and J are TRBV7-3 and TRBJ1-1, with a tentative D call TRBD1 (5 bases). The CDR3 has 13 residues. Deletions cut 5 bases from V and 6 bases from J, with 13 bases between. Germline values: CDR1 SGHTA, CDR2 FQGTGA. The CDR3 coding sequence is TGTGCCAGCAGCAAGTCAGGGATGTCTGAAGCTTTCTTT. Amino acids: CASSKSGMSEAFF.

This clone showed up just once. The chain carries TRBV9 and TRBJ2-2; perhaps D is TRBD1 or TRBD2 (6 bases each). The CDR3 contains 14 residues. Germline V gene lookup returns CDR1 SGDLS and CDR2 YYNGEE. V was clipped by 2 bases and J by 7 bases, with 12 bases between them. CDR3 DNA sequence: TGTGCCAGCAGCGTTTTAGGGGGAGGCGGGGAGCTGTTTTTT. Residues: CASSVLGGGGELFF.

The gene calls are TRBV7-2 and TRBJ2-7, with 8 bases fitting TRBD2. J gave up 6 bases and V 2 bases, and 6 bases lay outside the gene matches. CDR1 and CDR2 (germline): SGHTA, FQGNSA. The CDR3 consists of 14 residues. CDR3 amino acids: CASSLHGTSSEQYF. Here the CDR3 DNA reads TGTGCCAGCAGCTTACACGGGACTAGTAGCGAGCAGTACTTC.

This rearrangement joins TRBV7-9 to TRBJ1-4; possibly TRBD1 for D (5 bases). The CDR3 loop spans 15 amino acids. Germline CDR1 is SEHNR and CDR2 is FQNEAQ (reference sequence). V shed 5 bases and J shed 6 bases, with 16 bases lying between them. CDR3 in DNA: TGTGCCAGCAGCCCCTCCCGGGGACCGGATGAAAAACTGTTTTTT. Protein product: CASSPSRGPDEKLFF.

The CDR3 reads CASRKLRGGTTGLSNQPQHF. The CDR3 DNA sequence: TGTGCCAGCAGGAAGCTAAGGGGGGGGACGACAGGTCTCAGCAATCAGCCCCAGCATTTT. The V and J genes are TRBV28 and TRBJ1-5; weak D call: TRBD1 (6 bases). Trimming shortened V by 6 bases and J by 1 base, and 28 bases separated the two germline ends. Germline V gives CDR1 MDHEN, CDR2 SYDVKM. This CDR3 has 20 residues.

The rearrangement joins TRBV19 to TRBJ1-4; a possible D gene is TRBD1 (6 bases). CDR3 length equals 18 residues. Trimming stripped 6 bases from V and 1 base from J, with 21 bases between. Germline CDR1 reads LNHDA; CDR2 reads SQIVND (reference sequence). The CDR3 region is CASSGPLGAIGTNEKLFF. The DNA for the CDR3 is TGTGCCAGTAGCGGTCCCCTGGGGGCTATCGGAACTAATGAAAAACTGTTTTTT.

This clone was seen just once. The V call is TRBV30, the J call TRBJ2-7, with TRBD1 identical over 11 bases. The CDR3 runs 14 residues. Germline-derived CDR1 and CDR2 are GTSNPN and SVGIG (reference sequence). After removal of 2 bases from V and 3 bases from J, the junction contained 3 bases not matched to a gene. The chain's CDR3 is CAWSRGTGGYEQYF. As DNA, the CDR3 is TGTGCCTGGAGTCGTGGGACAGGGGGCTACGAGCAGTACTTC.

CDR3: CASSELPPSSGNTIYF. CDR3 coding DNA: TGTGCCAGCAGTGAATTGCCGCCGAGCTCTGGAAACACCATATATTTT. V is TRBV6-1 and J is TRBJ1-3; D ambiguous. Looked up from germline, CDR1 is MNHNS and CDR2 is SASEGT. This CDR3 has 16 residues. V was pared by 2 bases and J by 0 bases, with 11 bases between.

This clone occurred a few times. The V call is TRBV29-1, the J call TRBJ1-2, with D uncertain. CDR3 length: 12 residues. Trimming cost V 7 bases and J 1 base, with 10 bases left between them. The V gene's germline CDR1 is SQVTM and CDR2 ANQGSEA. CDR3 sequence reads: CSASSSNYGYTF. CDR3 bases: TGCAGCGCCTCCAGCAGTAACTATGGCTACACCTTC.

At least ten counts were recorded for this clone. This chain connects TRBV28 to TRBJ2-7; the D gene could be TRBD1 or TRBD2 (5 bases each). The V end was cut by 2 bases, the J end by 3 bases, with 17 bases between. This CDR3 contains 16 residues. Germline V gene lookup returns CDR1 MDHEN and CDR2 SYDVKM. This chain's CDR3 is CASSLEGPSSVYEQYF. As DNA, the CDR3 is TGTGCCAGCAGTTTAGAGGGACCGTCGTCGGTCTACGAGCAGTACTTC. Supplemented by reference TRBV28 and TRBJ2-7, the full variable domain reads DVKVTQSSRYLVKRTGEKVFLECVQDMDHENMFWYRQDPGLGLRLIYFSYDVKMKEKGDIPEGYSVSREKKERFSLILESASTNQTSMYLCASSLEGPSSVYEQYFGPGTRLTVT.

The rearrangement links TRBV2 to TRBJ1-4, with TRBD1 matching over 8 bases. The CDR3 extends over 14 amino acids. V was clipped by 6 bases and J by 5 bases; unmatched bases: 5. Germline CDR1 is SNHLY and CDR2 is FYNNEI. Written as DNA, the CDR3 is TGTGCCAGCAGCCCCAGGGGGCTGAATGAAAAACTGTTTTTT. Amino acids: CASSPRGLNEKLFF.

The V and J genes are TRBV15 and TRBJ1-5; no clear D gene. The germline V gene encodes CDR1 LNHNV and CDR2 YYDKDF (reference sequence). The CDR3 has 16 amino acids. Between the trimmed V and J ends, which lost 7 bases and 1 base, there was a span of 17 bases. The CDR3 region is CATMEKGVLSNQPQHF. The DNA of the CDR3 is TGTGCCACCATGGAAAAGGGCGTTTTGAGCAATCAGCCCCAGCATTTT. Looking up the rest from reference TRBV15 and TRBJ1-5 gives the full variable domain: DAMVIQNPRYQVTQFGKPVTLSCSQTLNHNVMYWYQQKSSQAPKLLFHYYDKDFNNEADTPDNFQSRRPNTSFCFLDIRSPGLGDTAMYLCATMEKGVLSNQPQHFGDGTRLSIL.

This clone was detected only a few times. The gene calls are TRBV27 and TRBJ1-5; 7 nucleotides match TRBD1. With V trimmed by 7 bases and J by 0 bases, 9 bases remained unmatched. The germline CDR1 and CDR2 sequences are MNHEY and SMNVEV (reference sequence). This CDR3 spans 16 amino acids. CDR3 residues: CASKVTGEYSNQPQHF. The CDR3 nucleotides are TGTGCCAGCAAGGTTACAGGGGAATATAGCAATCAGCCCCAGCATTTT.